This T cell receptor beta chain comes out of a study of cytomegalovirus exposure and HLA in healthy donors. It was with 60 Vbeta and 13 Jbeta primers that the PCR ran. Libraries were prepared by immunoSEQ multiplex PCR; TCRdb keeps only in-frame clonotypes and omits some of them. The sample shows 210,000 or so clones, around 89% of them seen only once. Trimming took 0 bases from V and 8 from J; bases not matched to a gene: 8. The CDR3 length is 16 residues. The germline V gene encodes CDR1 LGHNA and CDR2 YSLEER. Sequencing was performed on PBMCs. The receptor was isolated from a woman aged 18-35 years in good health and CMV-seronegative. The chain combines TRBV4-3 with TRBJ2-1, with 9 bases aligning to TRBD2. In nucleotides, the CDR3 is TGCGCCAGCAGCCAAGATCGCGGGAGGGTTGTTTATGAGCAGTTCTTC. It encodes CASSQDRGRVVYEQFF.